The entry below describes one TCR beta chain. Its specificity is not known. The data were taken from a study of T cells in Graves' hyperthyroidism and ophthalmopathy. What was amplified from RNA transcripts were TCR beta CDR3 regions. The HTBI primer set was used in a first-round RT-PCR of the TCR CDR3. In TCRdb, the multiplex PCR reads were re-called with MiXCR into one record per CDR3 protein. The sample lists over 700,000 distinct CDR3 sequences; about 35% were seen once. Diagnosis of hyperthyroidism was new in patients aged 18 to 65, and its duration was under 2 months. Study-level points and caveats: In the blood, most expanded thyroid clonotypes above 0.001 appeared as well.

Germline CDR1 is SGHVT and CDR2 is SQSDAQ. V lost 5 bases, J lost 0 bases, and 12 bases stayed unmatched. The CDR3 covers 17 residues. The clonotype originates from a woman aged 40 to 50 with Graves' hyperthyroidism. V is TRBV7-4 and J is TRBJ2-5, with 7 bases identical to TRBD2. Sequencing was done on a sample of blood. CDR3 amino acids: CASSGGDWYHHQETQYF. In DNA form, the CDR3 reads TGTGCCAGCAGCGGGGGGGACTGGTACCACCACCAAGAGACCCAGTACTTC.